This T cell receptor (beta chain) was recorded in a study of vaccination effects on CD4 cells after COVID-19. Findings of the study overall: Long after vaccination, the clones induced by infection and by vaccine shrank markedly in size.

The V gene's germline CDR1 is SGHAT and CDR2 FQNNGV. The J segment lost 6 bases and the V segment lost 5 bases, leaving 10 bases of the junction unmatched. The CDR3 sequence is 15 residues long. Regarding this clone: What it binds is not known.

Expansion of antigen-specific CD4+ T cells with viral peptide pools was carried out by the ViraFEST assay before sequencing. With around ten days of culture completed, CD4+ T cells were isolated. This individual contracted SARS-CoV-2 between March and December 2020, as verified by PCR. Each well held about 2 million PBMC cultured with about 10 ug/ml peptides and around 11 IU/ml IL-2. The authors used an HIV-1 Nef peptide pool as the negative control culture. The assay was immunoSEQ multiplex PCR, and TCRdb's table has in-frame clones only and misses some. The data contain roughly 54,000 clones, around 76% of them seen just once; the ten biggest clones take up about 5.4%.

The starting material was CD4+ T cells from PBMCs cultured with HIV peptides, obtained before COVID-19 vaccination. Indicated subset: HIV-1 Nef peptide pool negative control/reference culture. This clonotype originated in a human donor who had a prior SARS-CoV-2 infection. This chain links TRBV11-2 with TRBJ1-5, with 7 bases identical to TRBD1. CDR3 region: CASSPTTGPGQPQHF. The CDR3 bases are TGTGCCAGCAGCCCAACGACAGGGCCAGGTCAGCCCCAGCATTTT.